This T cell receptor beta chain was recovered during a study of PD-1 blockade in classical Hodgkin lymphoma. The V gene's germline CDR1 is SGHRS and CDR2 YFSETQ. This CDR3 has 19 amino acids. With 4 bases clipped from V and 0 bases from J, the junction kept 9 bases outside the gene matches. The study, taken as a whole, reports: CD4+ but not CD8+ TCR diversity rose significantly by C4D1. Repertoire differences lack defined causes, possibly disease activity or prior therapy.

Time point: cycle 4 day 1 (C4D1), after less than seven weeks of nivolumab. Each and every patient relapsed after autologous stem cell transplantation, and patients got differing brentuximab vedotin exposure. With magnetic negative selection, CD4+ T cells were purified from PBMCs that had been thawed. On this clone: Its matching antigen is unknown.

TCRdb's copy holds only in-frame clones and misses some; the assay was immunoSEQ multiplex PCR. The sample has over 10,000 clones; roughly 90% are singletons. V is TRBV5-1 and J is TRBJ2-1, with 14 bases lining up with TRBD2. This specimen was CD4+ T cells from blood, taken before the fourth cycle of nivolumab. This TCR was recovered from a human donor with classical Hodgkin lymphoma. The CDR3 bases are TGCGCCAGCAGCCCCGGACTAGCGGGAGGAACAAACTCCTACAATGAGCAGTTCTTC. Translating it yields CASSPGLAGGTNSYNEQFF.